The 23 T cell receptor beta chains reported below all come from one sample, sequenced in a study of cytotoxic CD8 clonotypes in ibrutinib-treated CLL. TCRdb's copy holds only in-frame clones and misses some; the assay was immunoSEQ multiplex PCR. The sample has around 140,000 clones, around 80% seen once. Sample: PBMCs, taken after 36 months of ibrutinib treatment. These receptors originate from a human donor with chronic lymphocytic leukemia.

The chain is built from TRBV30 and TRBJ1-1; D unclear. Germline CDR1 reads GTSNPN; CDR2 reads SVGIG (reference sequence). V was cut by 6 bases and J by 6 bases, with 23 bases left in between. This CDR3 region has 15 residues. CDR3 in DNA: TGTGCCTGCCTCCATCCGGGCCCAAGATCCCCTGAAGCTTTCTTT. Translated: CACLHPGPRSPEAFF.

The rearrangement links TRBV27 to TRBJ2-1, with 8 nucleotides matching TRBD1. The CDR3 consists of 15 residues. Germline CDR1 is MNHEY and CDR2 is SMNVEV (reference sequence). V was pared by 6 bases and J by 0 bases, with 4 bases of the junction left unmatched. The CDR3 DNA reads as TGTGCCAGCAGGCTAACAGGGGGCTCCTACAATGAGCAGTTCTTC. Translated: CASRLTGGSYNEQFF.

The chain employs TRBV27 and TRBJ1-2, with TRBD1 as a possible D gene (5 bases). The CDR3 contains 15 residues. Germline V gene data show CDR1 as MNHEY and CDR2 as SMNVEV (reference sequence). Trimming shortened V by 3 bases and J by 5 bases, and 16 bases separated the two germline ends. The CDR3 reads CASSFAGTEVYGYTF. The CDR3 nucleotides read TGTGCCAGCAGTTTTGCGGGGACGGAGGTTTATGGCTACACCTTC.

The rearrangement uses TRBV10-3 and TRBJ1-1; D gene ambiguous. Trimming pared 1 base from V and 0 bases from J, leaving 12 bases between. There are 16 residues in the CDR3. The germline CDR1 and CDR2 sequences are ENHRY and SYGVKD. The CDR3 loop reads CAISELRAAMNTEAFF. The CDR3 DNA is TGTGCCATCAGTGAGTTACGCGCAGCCATGAACACTGAAGCTTTCTTT.

This rearrangement joins TRBV30 to TRBJ1-2; D is undetermined. The CDR3 runs to 12 residues. V lost 3 bases and J 3 bases, leaving 8 bases between the germline ends. Germline V gives CDR1 GTSNPN, CDR2 SVGIG (reference sequence). CDR3: CAWREGHYGYTF. In nucleotides, the CDR3 is TGTGCCTGGAGGGAGGGCCACTATGGCTACACCTTC.

The table lists this clone with a few counts. The rearrangement joins TRBV7-9 to TRBJ1-6; D perhaps matches TRBD1 (5 bases). CDR3 size: 16 residues. Germline V CDR1 and CDR2: SEHNR, FQNEAQ (reference sequence). Trimming took 0 bases from V and 7 from J, leaving 13 bases between them. CDR3 amino acids: CASSLASVRDNSPLHF. The CDR3 DNA follows: TGTGCCAGCAGCTTAGCGAGCGTCAGGGACAATTCACCCCTCCACTTT.

The chain couples TRBV7-3 to TRBJ2-5; D uncertain. The germline gives CDR1 SGHTA, CDR2 FQGTGA. The CDR3 contains 13 residues. The V gene lost 1 base and the J gene lost 9 bases, with 12 bases spanning the gap. CDR3 loop: CASSLIGRGAQYF. The CDR3 nucleotides are TGTGCCAGCAGCTTAATAGGGCGTGGGGCCCAGTACTTC.

In nucleotides, the CDR3 is TGTGCCAGCAGCCGCCCCTCAGGGGATGGCACTGAAGCTTTCTTT. Translating gives CASSRPSGDGTEAFF. The chain recombines TRBV7-9 with TRBJ1-1; a weak D match, TRBD1 (6 bases). V gave up 5 bases and J gave up 4 bases, with 17 bases separating them. CDR3 length equals 15 residues. CDR1 SEHNR and CDR2 FQNEAQ come from the germline V gene (reference sequence). The full variable domain, with the rest looked up from reference TRBV7-9 and TRBJ1-1, is DTGVSQNPRHKITKRGQNVTFRCDPISEHNRLYWYRQTLGQGPEFLTYFQNEAQLEKSRLLSDRFSAERPKGSFSTLEIQRTEQGDSAMYLCASSRPSGDGTEAFFGQGTRLTVV.

V gene TRBV4-2 combines with J gene TRBJ2-2; D is undetermined. V was trimmed by 3 bases and J by 2 bases, leaving 10 bases between them. There are 15 residues in the CDR3. Germline-derived CDR1 and CDR2 are LGHNA and YNFKEQ. The DNA for the CDR3 is TGTGCCAGCAGCCATCAAACTCCTAACACCGGGGAGCTGTTTTTT. Translation gives CASSHQTPNTGELFF.

V usage is TRBV30 and J usage is TRBJ1-2, with TRBD1 as a possible D gene (5 bases). Germline assignment: CDR1 GTSNPN and CDR2 SVGIG (reference sequence). The germline V and J ends were trimmed by 5 bases and 4 bases, with 11 bases remaining between them. The CDR3 length is 12 residues. Here the CDR3 reads CAWGHPAYGYTF. The CDR3, as DNA: TGTGCCTGGGGACATCCGGCCTATGGCTACACCTTC.

The chain employs TRBV27 and TRBJ2-5; D is undetermined. Germline CDR1 reads MNHEY; CDR2 reads SMNVEV (reference sequence). The CDR3 extends over 14 amino acids. V lost 7 bases, J lost 4 bases, and 16 bases lay in between. CDR3: CASTTILGGETQYF. The CDR3 DNA is TGTGCCAGCACCACCATCCTAGGTGGAGAGACCCAGTACTTC.

This chain uses TRBV15 with TRBJ2-1, with D maybe TRBD2 (5 bases). V was pared by 6 bases and J by 5 bases, with 11 bases between. Germline V gene lookup returns CDR1 LNHNV and CDR2 YYDKDF (reference sequence). The CDR3 runs 13 residues. CDR3: CATRRGGNNEQFF. Written as DNA, the CDR3 is TGTGCCACCAGGCGTGGAGGAAACAATGAGCAGTTCTTC.

The genes are TRBV19 and TRBJ1-2; D gene ambiguous. Trimming cost V 3 bases and J 8 bases, with 13 bases left between them. This CDR3 is built from 13 residues. CDR1 LNHDA and CDR2 SQIVND come from the germline V gene (reference sequence). CDR3 in DNA: TGTGCCAGTAGTATCTTAGGAGGCCCGGGCTACACCTTC. As protein: CASSILGGPGYTF. Combining the CDR3 with reference TRBV19 and TRBJ1-2 gives the whole variable domain DGGITQSPKYLFRKEGQNVTLSCEQNLNHDAMYWYRQDPGQGLRLIYYSQIVNDFQKGDIAEGYSVSREKKESFPLTVTSAQKNPTAFYLCASSILGGPGYTFGSGTRLTVV.

The chain has TRBV18 and TRBJ1-5, with a possible D match to TRBD1 (5 bases). The CDR3 length is 12 residues. Deletions cut 4 bases from V and 4 bases from J, with 5 bases between. Germline V gene sequence: CDR1 KGHSH, CDR2 LQKENI. CDR3 nucleotides: TGTGCCAGCTCACGACAGAATCAGCCCCAGCATTTT. Protein product: CASSRQNQPQHF.

The rearrangement joins TRBV7-2 to TRBJ2-7, with TRBD2 identical over 11 bases. The CDR3 covers 15 residues. Per germline, CDR1 SGHTA and CDR2 FQGNSA. The V segment lost 5 bases and the J segment 2 bases; nucleotides outside the gene matches: 5. This CDR3 reads CASSPYSGRAYEQYF. The CDR3 DNA is TGTGCCAGCAGCCCCTATAGCGGGAGGGCCTACGAGCAGTACTTC.

The chain is built from TRBV29-1 and TRBJ2-7, with D possibly being TRBD2 (10 bases). Deletions cut 3 bases from V and 2 bases from J, with 29 bases between. The CDR3 has 19 amino acids. Germline CDR1 and CDR2: SQVTM and ANQGSEA. CDR3 sequence (DNA): TGCAGCGTTGAGGGAGGACAGGGGTGGAAGCGGGGGGGCCCCTACGAGCAGTACTTC. This translates into CSVEGGQGWKRGGPYEQYF.

The chain links TRBV5-6 to TRBJ2-2, with D unclear. Germline V lookup: CDR1 SGHDT, CDR2 YYEEEE. Trimming pared 8 bases from V and 4 bases from J, leaving 15 bases between. The CDR3 sequence is 14 residues long. Written as DNA, the CDR3 is TGTGCCAGTGATGGCGGAATCGGCACCGGGGAGCTGTTTTTT. This encodes CASDGGIGTGELFF.

V is TRBV5-1 and J is TRBJ1-2; D not certain. The CDR3 length is 13 residues. V dropped 0 bases and J dropped 8 bases, with 11 bases sitting between them. CDR1 is SGHRS and CDR2 is YFSETQ in the germline V gene. The CDR3 protein is CASSLESGAGYTF. DNA of the CDR3: TGCGCCAGCAGCTTGGAGTCGGGAGCCGGCTACACCTTC.

The chain carries TRBV5-1 and TRBJ2-7; D is unresolved. V lost 0 bases to trimming and J lost 5 bases, with 9 bases between them. The V gene's germline CDR1 is SGHRS and CDR2 YFSETQ. The CDR3 is 13 residues long. The CDR3 loop reads CASSLGWGNEQYF. The CDR3 region has the DNA TGCGCCAGCAGCTTGGGTTGGGGTAACGAGCAGTACTTC.

V is TRBV9 and J is TRBJ2-7; the match to TRBD1 covers 7 bases. Trimming at V came to 0 bases and at J to 2 bases, leaving 2 bases not matched to a gene. CDR3 length equals 14 residues. The germline gives CDR1 SGDLS, CDR2 YYNGEE. Written as DNA, the CDR3 is TGTGCCAGCAGCGTAGCAGGGGGACCCTACGAGCAGTACTTC. Its protein is CASSVAGGPYEQYF.

The chain employs TRBV5-1 and TRBJ1-5; no clear D gene. The CDR3 is 14 amino acids. The V end lost 4 bases, the J end lost 0 bases, and 8 bases lay between the germline ends. Germline V gene sequence: CDR1 SGHRS, CDR2 YFSETQ. For the CDR3, the DNA is TGCGCCAGCAGCCATAGGGTTAGCAATCAGCCCCAGCATTTT. Its protein product is CASSHRVSNQPQHF.

This clone has only a few counts. The chain has TRBV2 and TRBJ1-5; D unresolved. The V end was cut by 7 bases, the J end by 0 bases, with 13 bases between. This CDR3 region has 15 residues. The germline gives CDR1 SNHLY, CDR2 FYNNEI. The CDR3 spells CASKGRTVSNQPQHF. DNA for the CDR3: TGTGCCAGCAAAGGGAGGACGGTTAGCAATCAGCCCCAGCATTTT.

The chain is built from TRBV2 and TRBJ2-1, with TRBD2 identical over 10 bases. Per germline, CDR1 SNHLY and CDR2 FYNNEI. V trimming: 5 bases; J trimming: 15 bases; junction bases outside the gene matches: 13. This CDR3 has 14 residues. In DNA form, the CDR3 reads TGTGCCAGCAGTCTACGAGAGAGCGGGGGGGTTCTGTTCTTC. Its protein is CASSLRESGGVLFF. The full variable domain, rest sourced from reference TRBV2 and TRBJ2-1, is EPEVTQTPSHQVTQMGQEVILRCVPISNHLYFYWYRQILGQKVEFLVSFYNNEISEKSEIFDDQFSVERPDGSNFTLKIRSTKLEDSAMYFCASSLRESGGVLFFGPGTRLTVL.